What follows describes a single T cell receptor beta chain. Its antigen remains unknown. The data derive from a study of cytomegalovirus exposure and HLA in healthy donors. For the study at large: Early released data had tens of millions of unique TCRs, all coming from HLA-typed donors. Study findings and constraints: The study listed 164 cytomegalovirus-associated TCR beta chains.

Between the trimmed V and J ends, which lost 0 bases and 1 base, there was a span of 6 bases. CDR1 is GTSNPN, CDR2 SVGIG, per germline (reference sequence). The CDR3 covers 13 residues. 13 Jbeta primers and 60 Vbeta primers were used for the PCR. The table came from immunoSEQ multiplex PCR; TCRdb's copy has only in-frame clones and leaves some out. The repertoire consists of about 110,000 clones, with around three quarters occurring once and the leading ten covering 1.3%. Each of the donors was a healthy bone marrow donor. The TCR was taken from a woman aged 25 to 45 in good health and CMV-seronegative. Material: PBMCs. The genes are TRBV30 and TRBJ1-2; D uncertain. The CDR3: CAWSVADNYGYTF. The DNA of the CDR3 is TGTGCCTGGAGTGTAGCGGATAACTATGGCTACACCTTC.